These 27 T cell receptor beta chains share one sample of origin, sequenced in a study of shared clonotypes between healthy human individuals. Clones were read by immunoSEQ multiplex PCR, and TCRdb kept only the in-frame ones, dropping some. The repertoire holds some 2,000,000 clones, with 85% to 95% as singletons. The sample comprised naive CD4+ T cells sorted from blood. The sample's subset: CD45RA+ positively selected. These receptors were obtained from a man younger than 30 in good health.

The table lists this clone with a count of one. The chain employs TRBV10-3 and TRBJ2-5; the match to TRBD2 covers 7 bases. The CDR3 is 15 amino acids. Germline V lookup: CDR1 ENHRY, CDR2 SYGVKD. V shed 0 bases and J 1 base; nucleotides not matched to a gene: 2. The CDR3 DNA follows: TGTGCCATCAGTGAGTCCAGGACTAGCCAAGAGACCCAGTACTTC. Translating gives CAISESRTSQETQYF.

The chain is built from TRBV29-1 and TRBJ2-7; 11 bases are shared with TRBD1. The J segment lost 2 bases and the V segment lost 6 bases, leaving 6 bases of the junction unmatched. CDR1 and CDR2 from the germline V gene are SQVTM and ANQGSEA. This CDR3 has 14 amino acids. CDR3 loop: CSVRDRGFPYEQYF. Here the CDR3 DNA reads TGCAGCGTACGGGACAGGGGGTTTCCCTACGAGCAGTACTTC.

This chain uses TRBV4-1 with TRBJ2-1; D is undetermined. Germline values: CDR1 MGHRA, CDR2 YSYEKL. Between the trimmed V and J ends, which lost 4 bases and 2 bases, there was a span of 18 bases. The CDR3 spans 17 residues. The chain's CDR3 is CASSPVVVVPAYNEQFF. As DNA, the CDR3 is TGCGCCAGCAGCCCGGTTGTGGTAGTTCCGGCCTACAATGAGCAGTTCTTC.

This clone was counted a single time. The chain uses TRBV23-1 and TRBJ2-7; TRBD1 matches at 8 bases. TRBV23-1 is classed as an ORF, of uncertain function. The trim removed 2 bases at V and 5 bases at J, leaving 5 bases unmatched. This CDR3 is built from 14 residues. The CDR3 coding sequence is TGCGCCAGCAGTCAAAGACAGGGGCAGAACGAGCAGTACTTC. Its translation is CASSQRQGQNEQYF.

V and J are TRBV4-1 and TRBJ2-1, with TRBD2 matching 8 bases. The V gene's germline CDR1 is MGHRA and CDR2 YSYEKL. The trim removed 4 bases at V and 6 bases at J, leaving 5 bases unmatched. CDR3 length: 14 amino acids. The CDR3 loop reads CASSRGGLGNEQFF. CDR3 sequence (DNA): TGCGCCAGCAGCCGAGGGGGACTAGGCAATGAGCAGTTCTTC.

The V gene is TRBV10-1, the J gene TRBJ2-3; no definite D call. The V gene's germline CDR1 is WNHNN and CDR2 SYGVQD (reference sequence). CDR3 size: 15 residues. Trimming pared 4 bases from V and 1 base from J, leaving 12 bases between. In DNA form, the CDR3 reads TGCGCCAGCAGTGGCCTGCGGAAACGCACAGATACGCAGTATTTT. Encoded protein: CASSGLRKRTDTQYF.

This clone is a singleton in its sample. The chain recombines TRBV5-1 with TRBJ2-7, with D perhaps TRBD2 (6 bases). With 5 bases removed from V and 5 bases from J, the gap between germline ends came to 20 bases. Germline V gene sequence: CDR1 SGHRS, CDR2 YFSETQ. The CDR3 covers 15 residues. CDR3 region: CASSFGGTRGNEQYF. The DNA of the CDR3 is TGCGCCAGCAGTTTTGGGGGGACCAGAGGAAACGAGCAGTACTTC.

A remark on this clone: Other DNA sequences from this sample encode an identical CDR3 as well. The V gene is TRBV7-2, the J gene TRBJ2-1; D remains unclear. The CDR3 runs 12 residues. The germline V gene encodes CDR1 SGHTA and CDR2 FQGNSA. With 2 bases removed from V and 4 bases from J, the gap between germline ends came to 3 bases. CDR3 sequence reads: CASSLRYNEQFF. CDR3 in DNA: TGTGCCAGCAGCTTAAGGTACAATGAGCAGTTCTTC. The variable domain in full, completed from reference TRBV7-2 and TRBJ2-1, reads GAGVSQSPSNKVTEKGKDVELRCDPISGHTALYWYRQSLGQGLEFLIYFQGNSAPDKSGLPSDRFSAERTGGSVSTLTIQRTQQEDSAVYLCASSLRYNEQFFGPGTRLTVL.

The rearrangement uses TRBV6-5 and TRBJ2-4; D is unclear. Per the germline V gene, CDR1 is MNHEY and CDR2 is SVGAGI. V dropped 5 bases and J dropped 0 bases, with 8 bases sitting between them. The CDR3 covers 14 residues. CDR3 region: CASSTRLAKNIQYF. The CDR3 DNA is TGTGCCAGCAGTACGCGACTAGCCAAAAACATTCAGTACTTC.

The chain employs TRBV7-9 and TRBJ2-7; a weak D match, TRBD2 (6 bases). Germline-derived CDR1 and CDR2 are SEHNR and FQNEAQ (reference sequence). Trimming took 0 bases from V and 0 from J, leaving 9 bases between them. The CDR3 is 15 residues long. CDR3 sequence (DNA): TGTGCCAGCAGCTTAGCGTGGGGGGACTCCTACGAGCAGTACTTC. The encoded protein is CASSLAWGDSYEQYF. Based on the CDR3 plus reference TRBV7-9 and TRBJ2-7, the full variable domain is DTGVSQNPRHKITKRGQNVTFRCDPISEHNRLYWYRQTLGQGPEFLTYFQNEAQLEKSRLLSDRFSAERPKGSFSTLEIQRTEQGDSAMYLCASSLAWGDSYEQYFGPGTRLTVT.

The chain combines TRBV6-6 with TRBJ2-7, with TRBD2 identical over 9 bases. This CDR3 is built from 16 residues. J was trimmed by 8 bases and V by 2 bases; bases with no gene match: 13. Per the germline V gene, CDR1 is MNHNY and CDR2 is SVGAGI (reference sequence). As DNA, the CDR3 is TGTGCCAGCAGTTACGGTCCAGCGGGGGGCTTGCCGAAGCAGTACTTC. Amino acids: CASSYGPAGGLPKQYF.

The chain combines TRBV6-5 with TRBJ1-1; D perhaps matches TRBD1 (5 bases). Trimming stripped 5 bases from V and 4 bases from J, with 8 bases between. The CDR3 consists of 12 residues. CDR1 MNHEY and CDR2 SVGAGI come from the germline V gene. This chain's CDR3 is CASSRQSTEAFF. DNA for the CDR3: TGTGCCAGCAGTCGACAGAGCACTGAAGCTTTCTTT.

Turning to this clone: In the same sample, other DNA sequences code for this CDR3. This chain links TRBV9 with TRBJ2-7, with D tentatively TRBD2 (6 bases). V lost 0 bases to trimming and J lost 3 bases, with 10 bases between them. This CDR3 has 14 amino acids. Germline loops: CDR1 SGDLS, CDR2 YYNGEE. The CDR3 bases are TGTGCCAGCAGCGTAGGGGGACTGGGCTACGAGCAGTACTTC. Its translation is CASSVGGLGYEQYF.

The chain has TRBV11-2 and TRBJ1-3; no clear D. The germline V gene encodes CDR1 SGHAT and CDR2 FQNNGV. CDR3 size: 16 residues. Trimming left V 0 bases short and J 5 bases short, with 14 bases between. This CDR3 reads CASSLDYWLDRNTIYF. Written as DNA, the CDR3 is TGTGCCAGCAGCTTAGATTATTGGCTGGACCGAAACACCATATATTTT. Supplemented by reference TRBV11-2 and TRBJ1-3, the full variable domain reads EAGVAQSPRYKIIEKRQSVAFWCNPISGHATLYWYQQILGQGPKLLIQFQNNGVVDDSQLPKDRFSAERLKGVDSTLKIQPAKLEDSAVYLCASSLDYWLDRNTIYFGEGSWLTVV.

CDR3 loop: CASSLDRSPGAYEQYF. The CDR3 coding sequence is TGTGCCAGCAGTTTAGATCGGTCCCCGGGGGCCTACGAGCAGTACTTC. J is TRBJ2-7 and V is TRBV28; tentative D call: TRBD2 (6 bases). CDR1 and CDR2 from the germline V gene are MDHEN and SYDVKM. There are 16 residues in the CDR3. Deletions cut 2 bases from V and 2 bases from J, with 16 bases between.

This clone was seen once. The J gene is TRBJ2-2, the V gene TRBV10-3; the D is unclear. The CDR3 is made up of 14 amino acids. V lost 0 bases to trimming and J lost 6 bases, with 8 bases between them. In germline, CDR1 is ENHRY, CDR2 SYGVKD. In DNA, the CDR3 is TGTGCCATCAGTGAGTCAGCAGGACCCGGGGAGCTGTTTTTT. Its protein is CAISESAGPGELFF.

This sequence joins TRBV6-5 and TRBJ1-1, with D unclear. V was pared by 7 bases and J by 4 bases, with 13 bases between. The CDR3 has 13 amino acids. CDR1 is MNHEY, CDR2 SVGAGI, per germline. The CDR3 spells CASTRVRGTEAFF. In DNA form, the CDR3 reads TGTGCCAGCACCCGTGTGCGCGGCACTGAAGCTTTCTTT.

The chain recombines TRBV12-5 with TRBJ2-4; 7 positions match TRBD1. V was pared by 6 bases and J by 9 bases, with 8 bases of the junction left unmatched. Germline CDR1 and CDR2: LGHNT and FRNRAP. This CDR3 has 13 residues. Here the CDR3 DNA reads TGTGCTAGTGGCTTCGACAGGGTAGGCATTCAGTACTTC. This sequence encodes CASGFDRVGIQYF.

In nucleotides, the CDR3 is TGCGCCAGCAGCCAGGGTATGGGGGGGCTAGTTGAGCAGTTCTTC. The encoded protein is CASSQGMGGLVEQFF. The gene calls are TRBV4-1 and TRBJ2-1; perhaps TRBD2 as D (7 bases). V lost 3 bases to trimming and J lost 9 bases, with 18 bases between them. The germline gives CDR1 MGHRA, CDR2 YSYEKL. This CDR3 has 15 residues.

V and J are TRBV5-4 and TRBJ2-1; TRBD2 aligns across 12 bases. The CDR3 covers 16 residues. After removal of 3 bases from V and 9 bases from J, the junction contained 10 bases not matched to a gene. In germline, CDR1 is SGHNT, CDR2 YYREEE (reference sequence). CDR3 region: CASSSYLAGGEREQFF. CDR3 bases: TGTGCCAGCAGCTCGTACCTAGCGGGAGGGGAGCGTGAGCAGTTCTTC.

The chain has TRBV4-3 and TRBJ2-7, with 10 bases fitting TRBD1. V lost 3 bases to trimming and J lost 1 base; unmatched junction nucleotides: 6. The germline CDR1 and CDR2 sequences are LGHNA and YSLEER. CDR3 length: 16 residues. CDR3 nucleotides: TGCGCCAGCAGCCACTCGGGACAGGGGTGGTCCTACGAGCAGTACTTC. This encodes CASSHSGQGWSYEQYF.

This clone was recorded only once. The V call is TRBV5-4, the J call TRBJ1-4; D not certain. The V end lost 4 bases, the J end lost 3 bases, and 13 bases lay between the germline ends. This CDR3 spans 15 amino acids. The V gene's germline CDR1 is SGHNT and CDR2 YYREEE (reference sequence). CDR3 DNA sequence: TGTGCCAGCAGCCTGAGTAGGTTTGCTAATGAAAAACTGTTTTTT. Amino acids: CASSLSRFANEKLFF. Full variable domain (missing parts from reference TRBV5-4 and TRBJ1-4): ETGVTQSPTHLIKTRGQQVTLRCSSQSGHNTVSWYQQALGQGPQFIFQYYREEENGRGNFPPRFSGLQFPNYSSELNVNALELDDSALYLCASSLSRFANEKLFFGSGTQLSVL.

V gene TRBV28 combines with J gene TRBJ2-7, with D perhaps TRBD1 (6 bases). The CDR3 runs to 15 residues. The germline CDR1 and CDR2 sequences are MDHEN and SYDVKM. Trimming took 9 bases from V and 4 from J, leaving 22 bases between them. Here the CDR3 reads CASPKTGKSSYEQYF. The CDR3 bases are TGTGCCAGTCCCAAGACAGGTAAGAGTTCTTACGAGCAGTACTTC.

The gene calls are TRBV30 and TRBJ2-7; D is ambiguous. Germline V gene lookup returns CDR1 GTSNPN and CDR2 SVGIG (reference sequence). Trimming stripped 0 bases from V and 1 base from J, with 13 bases between. The CDR3 consists of 15 residues. The CDR3 is CAWSVPGPLSYEQYF. The CDR3 DNA is TGTGCCTGGAGTGTACCCGGGCCTCTGTCCTACGAGCAGTACTTC.

The rearrangement uses TRBV30 and TRBJ1-1, with 9 positions matching TRBD1. The CDR3 sequence is 13 residues long. J gave up 3 bases and V 5 bases, and 4 bases lay outside the gene matches. Germline V gene lookup returns CDR1 GTSNPN and CDR2 SVGIG (reference sequence). CDR3 protein: CAWQTGGDTEAFF. CDR3 bases: TGTGCCTGGCAGACAGGGGGGGACACTGAAGCTTTCTTT.

The chain uses TRBV12-5 and TRBJ2-3, with 10 nucleotides matching TRBD2. The CDR3 is 18 amino acids. The V and J ends lost 1 base and 4 bases, in that order; junction bases with no gene match: 11. CDR1 is LGHNT, CDR2 FRNRAP, per germline. The CDR3 is CASGLGSGRASVSDTQYF. The DNA for the CDR3 is TGTGCTAGTGGTTTGGGCAGCGGGAGGGCCAGTGTGTCAGATACGCAGTATTTT.

The J gene is TRBJ1-5, the V gene TRBV30; 8 bases fit TRBD1. J gave up 5 bases and V 2 bases, and 5 bases lay outside the gene matches. The V gene's germline CDR1 is GTSNPN and CDR2 SVGIG (reference sequence). The CDR3 loop spans 14 amino acids. Here the CDR3 reads CAWSTRTGHQPQHF. The CDR3 DNA reads as TGTGCCTGGAGTACACGGACAGGGCATCAGCCCCAGCATTTT.